Listed below are T cell receptor beta chains from one sample, sequenced in a study of STAT5B mutations in CD4+ large granular lymphocyte leukemia. Only in-frame clones appear in the TCRdb table, and some are missing; sequencing was by immunoSEQ multiplex PCR. The sample records some 40,000 clones, about four fifths being singletons. Sequencing used CD4+ T cells from blood buffy coats. The receptors stem from a human donor in good health. Both conserved end residues are part of each CDR3. Each record gives: D gene, V gene, J gene, clone size, CDR3 DNA, CDR3 protein. A D gene is named only where the DNA matches it firmly. The size entry is marked missing in some rows and otherwise reads once, few, many or a size class.

D: .; V: TRBV25-1; J: TRBJ2-7; size: .; DNA: TGTGCCAGCAGTGCCCTTGGGGGGCGACCCTACGAGCAGTACTTC; CDR3: CASSALGGRPYEQYF
D: .; V: TRBV7-3; J: TRBJ1-1; size: .; DNA: TGTGCCAGCAGCCCGACACAGAACACTGAAGCTTTCTTT; CDR3: CASSPTQNTEAFF
D: TRBD2; V: TRBV4-2; J: TRBJ2-7; size: .; DNA: TGTGCCAGCAGCCAAGGGGGGGGTCAGGAGCAGTACTTC; CDR3: CASSQGGGQEQYF
D: .; V: TRBV28; J: TRBJ2-2; size: .; DNA: TGTGCCAGCAGTTCAGCAGGGGCCCACGGGGAGCTGTTTTTT; CDR3: CASSSAGAHGELFF
D: .; V: TRBV29-1; J: TRBJ1-1; size: .; DNA: TGCAGCGTTGTGGGGTTCACTGAAGCTTTCTTT; CDR3: CSVVGFTEAFF
D: TRBD2; V: TRBV5-4; J: TRBJ2-2; size: .; DNA: TGTGCCAGCAGCCTTAGCGGGGGACTCACCGGGGAGCTGTTTTTT; CDR3: CASSLSGGLTGELFF
D: TRBD2; V: TRBV27; J: TRBJ2-2; size: .; DNA: TGTGCCAATAAGCGGGGGCCCCTGGGGACCGGGGAGCTGTTTTTT; CDR3: CANKRGPLGTGELFF
D: TRBD1; V: TRBV7-9; J: TRBJ2-2; size: .; DNA: TGTGCCAGCAGCCCATTGGGACAGGGTGCCACCGGGGAGCTGTTTTTT; CDR3: CASSPLGQGATGELFF
D: TRBD1; V: TRBV7-9; J: TRBJ2-5; size: .; DNA: TGTGCCAGCAGCTCACAGACAGGGGCGGAGACCCAGTACTTC; CDR3: CASSSQTGAETQYF
D: .; V: TRBV19; J: TRBJ2-7; size: .; DNA: TGTGCCAGTAGTATTTATCAGGACGCAGCCTACGAGCAGTACTTC; CDR3: CASSIYQDAAYEQYF
D: .; V: TRBV6-1; J: TRBJ1-3; size: once; DNA: TGTGCCAGCAAGGGAAACGAAAACACCATATATTTT; CDR3: CASKGNENTIYF
D: .; V: TRBV7-8; J: TRBJ2-7; size: .; DNA: TGTGCCAGCAGCTCTCGGACGGCCTACGAGCAGTACTTC; CDR3: CASSSRTAYEQYF
D: .; V: TRBV4-3; J: TRBJ1-2; size: .; DNA: TGCGCCAGCAGCCAGGAGCACATGGGGGGCTACACCTTC; CDR3: CASSQEHMGGYTF
D: TRBD2; V: TRBV6-1; J: TRBJ2-5; size: .; DNA: TGTGCCAGCAGTGAGGGGCGGGGGTTCCAAGAGACCCAGTACTTC; CDR3: CASSEGRGFQETQYF
D: TRBD2; V: TRBV5-4; J: TRBJ2-5; size: .; DNA: TGTGCCAGCAGCTCACTAGCGGGGGGAGAGACCCAGTACTTC; CDR3: CASSSLAGGETQYF
D: .; V: TRBV9; J: TRBJ1-4; size: few; DNA: TGTGCCAGCAGCGTGGGCAGCAATGAAAAACTGTTTTTT; CDR3: CASSVGSNEKLFF
D: .; V: TRBV7-9; J: TRBJ2-3; size: .; DNA: TGTGCCAGCAGTTCGACCACAGATACGCAGTATTTT; CDR3: CASSSTTDTQYF
D: TRBD2; V: TRBV13; J: TRBJ2-5; size: .; DNA: TGTGCCAGCAGCTCTCGACTAGCGGGAGTCTGGGAGACCCAGTACTTC; CDR3: CASSSRLAGVWETQYF
D: .; V: TRBV6-6; J: TRBJ1-5; size: .; DNA: TGTGCCAGCAGTTACGGGGAGTCTGCGCCCCAGCATTTT; CDR3: CASSYGESAPQHF
D: .; V: TRBV27; J: TRBJ2-5; size: once; DNA: TGTGCCAGCAGTTTAATGGGGACTGCATATACGGAGACCCAGTACTTC; CDR3: CASSLMGTAYTETQYF
D: .; V: TRBV28; J: TRBJ1-4; size: once; DNA: TGTGCCAGCAGTCCGCCCTTAAGGGCAGGGGCGCGGCCCGTTAATGAAAAACTGTTTTTT; CDR3: CASSPPLRAGARPVNEKLFF
D: TRBD2; V: TRBV7-6; J: TRBJ2-5; size: .; DNA: TGTGCCAGCAGCCCGGGACTAGCGCTGGAGACCCAGTACTTC; CDR3: CASSPGLALETQYF
D: .; V: TRBV6-5; J: TRBJ2-7; size: .; DNA: TGTGCCAGCAGTTACTCGGCGGTTAAGACCTACGAGCAGTACTTC; CDR3: CASSYSAVKTYEQYF
D: .; V: TRBV9; J: TRBJ1-4; size: .; DNA: TGTGCCAGCAGCGTAGGTGCGGGAGGTAATGAAAAACTGTTTTTT; CDR3: CASSVGAGGNEKLFF
D: .; V: TRBV7-3; J: TRBJ2-2; size: .; DNA: TGTGCCAGCAGCTTCCGGGACGGCACCGGGGAGCTGTTTTTT; CDR3: CASSFRDGTGELFF
D: TRBD2; V: TRBV4-1; J: TRBJ2-5; size: .; DNA: TGCGCCAGCAGCCTTGGACTAGCGGGAGGGTCCGGCTCGGAGACCCAGTACTTC; CDR3: CASSLGLAGGSGSETQYF
D: .; V: TRBV2; J: TRBJ2-5; size: .; DNA: TGTGCCAGCAGTTCAGGCAGGGGGAGGTCAGAGACCCAGTACTTC; CDR3: CASSSGRGRSETQYF
D: .; V: TRBV9; J: TRBJ2-2; size: .; DNA: TGTGCCAGCAGCGTAGGAGTATCGGGACCCACCGGGGAGCTGTTTTTT; CDR3: CASSVGVSGPTGELFF
D: TRBD1; V: TRBV19; J: TRBJ2-3; size: .; DNA: TGTGCCAGTAGTATCGGGACAGCTAAAGATACGCAGTATTTT; CDR3: CASSIGTAKDTQYF
D: .; V: TRBV28; J: TRBJ1-2; size: .; DNA: TGTGCCAGCAGTCTCCGGGACCGTCTACTCTATGGCTACACCTTC; CDR3: CASSLRDRLLYGYTF
D: TRBD1; V: TRBV10-3; J: TRBJ1-3; size: .; DNA: TGTGCCATCAGTACCGGGACAGAACGAAACACCATATATTTT; CDR3: CAISTGTERNTIYF
D: TRBD1; V: TRBV14; J: TRBJ1-1; size: .; DNA: TGTGCCAGCAGCCAAGGCCGTGGGACAGGGACCACTGAAGCTTTCTTT; CDR3: CASSQGRGTGTTEAFF
D: .; V: TRBV23-1; J: TRBJ2-1; size: .; DNA: TGCGCCAGCAGGATGACTAGTACCGCGTTCTTC; CDR3: CASRMTSTAFF
D: TRBD2; V: TRBV19; J: TRBJ2-7; size: .; DNA: TGTGCCAGTAGTATCCAACGGAGCGGGAGAGAAGGCGAGCAGTACTTC; CDR3: CASSIQRSGREGEQYF
D: TRBD2; V: TRBV19; J: TRBJ2-3; size: .; DNA: TGTGCCAGTAGGCCCGGGGGGGGCACAGATACGCAGTATTTT; CDR3: CASRPGGGTDTQYF
D: .; V: TRBV27; J: TRBJ1-2; size: .; DNA: TGTGCCAGCAGTCCTGGGGGGGGAGGCTATGGCTACACCTTC; CDR3: CASSPGGGGYGYTF
D: .; V: TRBV5-1; J: TRBJ2-7; size: .; DNA: TGCGCCAGCAGTGGGGGGTTCTACGAGCAGTACTTC; CDR3: CASSGGFYEQYF
D: .; V: TRBV5-1; J: TRBJ1-1; size: .; DNA: TGCGCCAGCAGCTTGGAGGTAGGGAGTGAAGCTTTCTTT; CDR3: CASSLEVGSEAFF
D: .; V: TRBV28; J: TRBJ1-4; size: .; DNA: TGTGCCAGCAGTTGGAGGGAAAAACTGTTTTTT; CDR3: CASSWREKLFF
D: .; V: TRBV19; J: TRBJ1-5; size: .; DNA: TGTGCCAGTAGTATCGGGCAGGGCAATCAGCCCCAGCATTTT; CDR3: CASSIGQGNQPQHF
D: TRBD2; V: TRBV30; J: TRBJ2-5; size: .; DNA: TGTGCCTGGAGTGTCAGACTAGCAGGAGAGACCCAGTACTTC; CDR3: CAWSVRLAGETQYF
D: .; V: TRBV28; J: TRBJ1-5; size: .; DNA: TGTGCCAGCAGTTTGTCTCGGGGGGCAGGTCAGCCCCAGCATTTT; CDR3: CASSLSRGAGQPQHF
D: TRBD2; V: TRBV11-2; J: TRBJ2-1; size: once; DNA: TGTGCCAGCAGCTACATAGGGCTAGCGGGGGGCAATGAGCAGTTCTTC; CDR3: CASSYIGLAGGNEQFF
D: .; V: TRBV30; J: TRBJ1-4; size: .; DNA: TGTGCCTGGAGTCCGGCCCGAGGTGGGGTGAGTGAAAAACTGTTTTTT; CDR3: CAWSPARGGVSEKLFF
D: .; V: TRBV10-3; J: TRBJ1-1; size: .; DNA: TGTGCCATTTACAGGGAGGGGAACACTGAAGCTTTCTTT; CDR3: CAIYREGNTEAFF
D: .; V: TRBV2; J: TRBJ2-2; size: .; DNA: TGTGCCAGCAGCCTGGGGGGCATCAACACCGGGGAGCTGTTTTTT; CDR3: CASSLGGINTGELFF
D: .; V: TRBV25-1; J: TRBJ2-7; size: .; DNA: TGTGCCAGCAGTATTCGGGTTCACTCCTACGAGCAGTACTTC; CDR3: CASSIRVHSYEQYF
D: .; V: TRBV6-5; J: TRBJ2-7; size: .; DNA: TGTGCCAGCAGTTTAGGGAGCTACGAGCAGTACTTC; CDR3: CASSLGSYEQYF
D: .; V: TRBV11-3; J: TRBJ1-1; size: .; DNA: TGTGCCAGCAGCTTAGGAGGTCGGGACACTGAAGCTTTCTTT; CDR3: CASSLGGRDTEAFF
D: TRBD2; V: TRBV2; J: TRBJ2-7; size: .; DNA: TGTGCCCGAAGCGGGGTTGAGGCCTACGAGCAGTACTTC; CDR3: CARSGVEAYEQYF